The source of this T cell receptor (beta chain) is a study of Ad26.COV2.S vaccination and SARS-CoV-2 variants. Study information: Ad26.COV2.S was injected intramuscularly once or twice, 56 days apart.

Treatment specified: 15 to 20 received Ad26.COV2.S at low or high dose, single or two shots; about 5 received placebo; per-sample allocation not given. At day 63 after the first vaccine or placebo injection, samples were drawn. Spike of the Wuhan-strain SARS-CoV-2 was expressed by an Ad26 vector, which formed the vaccine. Germline V lookup: CDR1 SQVTM, CDR2 ANQGSEA. The ends were cut back, 3 bases at V and 3 bases at J, with 17 bases in the middle. The CDR3 has 15 amino acids. TCRdb's table, derived via immunoSEQ multiplex PCR, lists solely in-frame clones and lacks some. The repertoire includes over 250,000 clones, more than 75% of them detected once, and less than 3.5% sits in the top ten.

The receptor was isolated from a person aged 18-65 years who received the Ad26.COV2.S COVID-19 vaccine or a placebo. The material was peripheral blood, obtained in a trial of Ad26.COV2.S vaccine versus placebo. The chain links TRBV29-1 to TRBJ1-1, with TRBD1 as a possible D gene (5 bases). As DNA, the CDR3 is TGCAGCGTTGATAAGTGGCAGGGAGGTTACACTGAAGCTTTCTTT. It specifies CSVDKWQGGYTEAFF.